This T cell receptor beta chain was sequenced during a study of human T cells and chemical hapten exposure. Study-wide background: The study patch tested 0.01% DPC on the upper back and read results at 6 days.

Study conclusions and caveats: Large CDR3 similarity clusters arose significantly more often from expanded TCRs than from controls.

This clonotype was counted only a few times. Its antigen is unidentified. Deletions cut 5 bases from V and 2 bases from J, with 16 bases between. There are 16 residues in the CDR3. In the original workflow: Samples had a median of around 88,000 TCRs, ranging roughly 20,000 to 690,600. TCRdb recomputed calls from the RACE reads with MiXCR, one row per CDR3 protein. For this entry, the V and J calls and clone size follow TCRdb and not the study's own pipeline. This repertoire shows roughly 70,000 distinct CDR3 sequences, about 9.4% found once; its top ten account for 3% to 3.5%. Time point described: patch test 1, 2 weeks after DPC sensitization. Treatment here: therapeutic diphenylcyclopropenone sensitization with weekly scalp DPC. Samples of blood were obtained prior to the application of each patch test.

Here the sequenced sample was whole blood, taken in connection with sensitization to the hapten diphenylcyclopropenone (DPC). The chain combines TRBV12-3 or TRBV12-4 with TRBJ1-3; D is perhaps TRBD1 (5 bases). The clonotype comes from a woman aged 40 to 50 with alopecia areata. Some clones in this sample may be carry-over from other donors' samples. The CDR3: CASSESGGVAGNTIYF. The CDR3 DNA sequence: TGTGCCAGCAGTGAAAGTGGGGGAGTAGCTGGAAACACCATATATTTT.